One and the same sample provided the 5 T cell receptor beta chains below, sequenced in a study of OX40 agonist ivuxolimab in advanced cancers. TCRdb keeps only in-frame clones here, not all; method: immunoSEQ multiplex PCR. Here the sample spans tens of thousands of clones, about 82% being singletons. The source was CD4+ or CD8+ T cells sorted from blood, collected in a trial of the OX40 agonist ivuxolimab. The source of these receptors is an adult with an advanced solid tumor such as melanoma, head and neck, liver or kidney cancer.

This chain links TRBV15 with TRBJ2-5, with D uncertain. This CDR3 has 12 amino acids. V lost 5 bases to trimming and J lost 1 base, with 5 bases between them. Per the germline V gene, CDR1 is LNHNV and CDR2 is YYDKDF (reference sequence). CDR3 residues: CATSSAQETQYF. The CDR3 DNA sequence: TGTGCCACCAGCTCGGCCCAAGAGACCCAGTACTTC. Full variable domain (outside the CDR3, taken from reference TRBV15 and TRBJ2-5): DAMVIQNPRYQVTQFGKPVTLSCSQTLNHNVMYWYQQKSSQAPKLLFHYYDKDFNNEADTPDNFQSRRPNTSFCFLDIRSPGLGDTAMYLCATSSAQETQYFGPGTRLLVL.

The chain uses TRBV12-5 and TRBJ2-1; D is uncertain. Trimming took off 6 bases at V and 2 bases at J, with 11 bases between the two ends. The CDR3 runs 14 residues. Germline V lookup: CDR1 LGHNT, CDR2 FRNRAP. As DNA, the CDR3 is TGTGCTAGTGGGCCGTTATCCACCTACAATGAGCAGTTCTTC. Amino acid sequence: CASGPLSTYNEQFF.

The V call is TRBV7-3, the J call TRBJ2-2, with 7 bases aligning to TRBD1. In germline, CDR1 is SGHTA, CDR2 FQGTGA. V lost 5 bases and J lost 5; bases outside the gene matches: 14. The length of the CDR3 is 17 residues. DNA of the CDR3: TGTGCCAGCAGCCGCAGCCCTAGGACAGGTTCAACCGGGGAGCTGTTTTTT. Translation gives CASSRSPRTGSTGELFF.

The chain links TRBV28 to TRBJ2-1, with TRBD2 matching over 7 bases. Germline trimming cut 2 bases from V and 7 bases from J; bases unmatched to any gene: 5. This CDR3 has 14 residues. Germline CDR1 reads MDHEN; CDR2 reads SYDVKM. The CDR3 here is CASSLPGGNNEQFF. In DNA, the CDR3 is TGTGCCAGCAGTTTACCGGGAGGTAATAATGAGCAGTTCTTC.

This clone was detected once. The chain couples TRBV5-1 to TRBJ2-2; possible D gene TRBD1, 6 bases. The CDR3 length is 15 residues. V was shortened by 3 bases and J by 4 bases, with 13 bases between the two germline ends. Germline V gene lookup returns CDR1 SGHRS and CDR2 YFSETQ. The DNA for the CDR3 is TGCGCCAGCAGCTCTACGACAGGATCCACCGGGGAGCTGTTTTTT. Its translation: CASSSTTGSTGELFF.